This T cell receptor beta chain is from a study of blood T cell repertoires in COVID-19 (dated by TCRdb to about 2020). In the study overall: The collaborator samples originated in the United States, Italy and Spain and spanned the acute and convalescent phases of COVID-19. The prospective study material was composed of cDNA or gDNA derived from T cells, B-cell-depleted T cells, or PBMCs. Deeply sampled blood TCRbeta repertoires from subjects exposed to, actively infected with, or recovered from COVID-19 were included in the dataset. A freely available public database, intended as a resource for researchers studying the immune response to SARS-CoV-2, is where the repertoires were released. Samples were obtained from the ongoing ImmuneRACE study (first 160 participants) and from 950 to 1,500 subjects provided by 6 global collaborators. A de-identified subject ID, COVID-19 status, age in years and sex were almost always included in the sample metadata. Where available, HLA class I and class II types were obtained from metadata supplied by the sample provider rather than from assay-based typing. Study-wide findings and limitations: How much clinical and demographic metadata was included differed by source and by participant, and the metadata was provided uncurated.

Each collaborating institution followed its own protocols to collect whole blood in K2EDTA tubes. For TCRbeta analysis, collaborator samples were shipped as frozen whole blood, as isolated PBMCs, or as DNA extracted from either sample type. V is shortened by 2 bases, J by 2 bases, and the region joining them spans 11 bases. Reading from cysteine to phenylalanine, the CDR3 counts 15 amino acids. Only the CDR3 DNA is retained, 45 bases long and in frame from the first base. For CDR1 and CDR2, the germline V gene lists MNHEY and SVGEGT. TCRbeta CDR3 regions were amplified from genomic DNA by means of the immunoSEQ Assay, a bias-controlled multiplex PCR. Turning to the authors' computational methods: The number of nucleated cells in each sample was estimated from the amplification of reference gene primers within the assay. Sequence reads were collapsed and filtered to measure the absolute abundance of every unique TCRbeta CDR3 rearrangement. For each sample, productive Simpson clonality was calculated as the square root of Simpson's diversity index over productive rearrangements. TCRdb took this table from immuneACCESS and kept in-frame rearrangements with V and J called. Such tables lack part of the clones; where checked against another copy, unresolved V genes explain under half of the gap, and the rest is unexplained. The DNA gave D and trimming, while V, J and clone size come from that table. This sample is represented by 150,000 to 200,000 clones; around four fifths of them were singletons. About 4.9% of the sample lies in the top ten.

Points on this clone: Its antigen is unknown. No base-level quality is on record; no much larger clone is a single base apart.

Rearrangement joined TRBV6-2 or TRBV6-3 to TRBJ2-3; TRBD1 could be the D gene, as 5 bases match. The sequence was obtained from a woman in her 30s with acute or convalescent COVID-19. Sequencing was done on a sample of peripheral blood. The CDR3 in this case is CASSYQGTNTDTQYF. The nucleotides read TGTGCCAGCAGTTACCAGGGAACGAACACAGATACGCAGTATTTT.